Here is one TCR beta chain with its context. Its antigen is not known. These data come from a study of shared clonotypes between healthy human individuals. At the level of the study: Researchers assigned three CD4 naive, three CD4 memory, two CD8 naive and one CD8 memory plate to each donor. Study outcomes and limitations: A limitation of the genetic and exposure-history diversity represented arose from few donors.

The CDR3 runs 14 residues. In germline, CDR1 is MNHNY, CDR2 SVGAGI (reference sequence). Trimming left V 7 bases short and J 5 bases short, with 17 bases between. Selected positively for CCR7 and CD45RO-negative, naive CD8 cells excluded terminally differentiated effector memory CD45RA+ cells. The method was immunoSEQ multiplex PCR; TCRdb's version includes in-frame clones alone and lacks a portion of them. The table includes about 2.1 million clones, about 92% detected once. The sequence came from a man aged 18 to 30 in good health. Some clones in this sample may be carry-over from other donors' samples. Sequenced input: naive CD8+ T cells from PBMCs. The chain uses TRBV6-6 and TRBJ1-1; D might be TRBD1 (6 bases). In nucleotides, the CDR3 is TGTGCCAGCATAGGGGCAGGGGAAGGAACTGAAGCTTTCTTT. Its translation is CASIGAGEGTEAFF.